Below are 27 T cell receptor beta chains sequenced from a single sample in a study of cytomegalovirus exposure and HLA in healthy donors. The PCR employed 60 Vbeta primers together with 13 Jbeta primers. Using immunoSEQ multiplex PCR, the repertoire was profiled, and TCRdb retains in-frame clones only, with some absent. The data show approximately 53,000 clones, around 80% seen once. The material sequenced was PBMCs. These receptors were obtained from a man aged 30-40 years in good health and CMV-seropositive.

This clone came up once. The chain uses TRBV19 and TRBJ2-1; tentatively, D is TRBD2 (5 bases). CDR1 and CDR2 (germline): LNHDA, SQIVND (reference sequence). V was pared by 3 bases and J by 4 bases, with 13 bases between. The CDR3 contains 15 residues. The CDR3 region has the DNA TGTGCCAGTAGTATTTTCGCGGGTACGTACAATGAGCAGTTCTTC. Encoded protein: CASSIFAGTYNEQFF.

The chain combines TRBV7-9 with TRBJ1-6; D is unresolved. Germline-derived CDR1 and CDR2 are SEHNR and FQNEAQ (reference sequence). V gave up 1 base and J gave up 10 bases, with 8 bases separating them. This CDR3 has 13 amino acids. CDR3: CASSLDGSSPLHF. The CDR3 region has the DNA TGTGCCAGCAGCTTAGATGGTAGCTCACCCCTCCACTTT.

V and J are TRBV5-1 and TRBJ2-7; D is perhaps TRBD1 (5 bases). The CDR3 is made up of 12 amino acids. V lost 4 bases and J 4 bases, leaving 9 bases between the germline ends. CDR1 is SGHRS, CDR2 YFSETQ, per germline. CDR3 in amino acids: CASSTAGYEQYF. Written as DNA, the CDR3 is TGCGCCAGCAGCACCGCAGGGTACGAGCAGTACTTC.

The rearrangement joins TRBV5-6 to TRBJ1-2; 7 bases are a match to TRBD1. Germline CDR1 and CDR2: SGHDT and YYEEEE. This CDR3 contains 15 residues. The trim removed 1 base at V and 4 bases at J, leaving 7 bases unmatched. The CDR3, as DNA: TGTGCCAGCAGCTTGCGGGTATCAGGGGGCTATGGCTACACCTTC. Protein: CASSLRVSGGYGYTF.

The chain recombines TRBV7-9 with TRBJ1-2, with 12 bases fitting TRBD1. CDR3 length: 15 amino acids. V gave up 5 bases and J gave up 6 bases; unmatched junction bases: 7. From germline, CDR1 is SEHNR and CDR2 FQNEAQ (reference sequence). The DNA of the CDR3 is TGTGCCAGCAGCGTCAACCGGGACAGGGGGCATGGCTACACCTTC. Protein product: CASSVNRDRGHGYTF.

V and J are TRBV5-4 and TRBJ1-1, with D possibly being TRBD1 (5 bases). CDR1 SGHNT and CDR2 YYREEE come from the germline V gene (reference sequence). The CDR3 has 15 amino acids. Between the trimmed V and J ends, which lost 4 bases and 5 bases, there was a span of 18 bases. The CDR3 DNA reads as TGTGCCAGCAGCCCCCGGATCGGGGGAATGACTGAAGCTTTCTTT. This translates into CASSPRIGGMTEAFF.

In DNA form, the CDR3 reads TGTGCCAGCAGTCGGACGAGAAGCGGGGTAGAGACCCAGTACTTC. It codes for CASSRTRSGVETQYF. The chain joins TRBV6-5 to TRBJ2-5, with TRBD2 matching 7 bases. From germline, CDR1 is MNHEY and CDR2 SVGAGI. The V segment lost 5 bases and the J segment 4 bases; nucleotides outside the gene matches: 10. This CDR3 region has 15 residues.

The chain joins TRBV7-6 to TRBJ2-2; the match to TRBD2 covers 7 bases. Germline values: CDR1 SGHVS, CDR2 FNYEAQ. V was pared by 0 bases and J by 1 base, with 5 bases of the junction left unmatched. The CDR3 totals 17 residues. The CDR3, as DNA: TGTGCCAGCAGCTTAGCCCGGGACTATAAGAACACCGGGGAGCTGTTTTTT. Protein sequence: CASSLARDYKNTGELFF.

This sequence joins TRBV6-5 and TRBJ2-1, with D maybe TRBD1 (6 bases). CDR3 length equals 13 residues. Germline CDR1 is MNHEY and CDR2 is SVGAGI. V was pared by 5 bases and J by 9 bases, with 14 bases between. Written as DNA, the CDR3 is TGTGCCAGCAGTGTACAGGGTCGGGCTGAGCAGTTCTTC. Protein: CASSVQGRAEQFF.

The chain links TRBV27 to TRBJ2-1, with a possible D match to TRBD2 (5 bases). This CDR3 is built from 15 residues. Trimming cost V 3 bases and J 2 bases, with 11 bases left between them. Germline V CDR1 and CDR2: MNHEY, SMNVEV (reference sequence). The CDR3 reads CASSFTRGPYNEQFF. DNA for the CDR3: TGTGCCAGCAGTTTTACTAGAGGGCCCTACAATGAGCAGTTCTTC.

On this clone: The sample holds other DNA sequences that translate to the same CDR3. The chain's CDR3 is CASSELAGGQETQYF. CDR3 sequence (DNA): TGTGCCAGCAGTGAACTAGCGGGGGGGCAAGAGACCCAGTACTTC. The V call is TRBV6-1, the J call TRBJ2-5; 12 nucleotides align to TRBD2. V lost 2 bases, J lost 2 bases, and 0 bases stayed unmatched. Germline V gives CDR1 MNHNS, CDR2 SASEGT. There are 15 residues in the CDR3.

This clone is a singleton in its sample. The DNA of the CDR3 is TGTGCCAGCAGTAGCCGGACAGGGTTCTCCTACGAGCAGTACTTC. This codes for CASSSRTGFSYEQYF. The chain couples TRBV11-2 to TRBJ2-7; 8 bases fit TRBD1. CDR3 length: 15 amino acids. CDR1 is SGHAT, CDR2 FQNNGV, per germline. J lost 0 bases, V lost 6 bases, and 7 bases had no gene match. Variable domain in full (rest from reference TRBV11-2 and TRBJ2-7): EAGVAQSPRYKIIEKRQSVAFWCNPISGHATLYWYQQILGQGPKLLIQFQNNGVVDDSQLPKDRFSAERLKGVDSTLKIQPAKLEDSAVYLCASSSRTGFSYEQYFGPGTRLTVT.

The CDR3 loop reads CARSILAGTGGYEQYF. The CDR3 bases are TGTGCCAGAAGCATCTTAGCCGGGACAGGAGGATACGAGCAGTACTTC. This chain connects TRBV5-3 to TRBJ2-7; 8 nucleotides line up with TRBD1. TRBV5-3 is classed as an ORF, of uncertain function. V gave up 4 bases and J gave up 4 bases; unmatched junction bases: 13. This CDR3 comprises 16 residues.

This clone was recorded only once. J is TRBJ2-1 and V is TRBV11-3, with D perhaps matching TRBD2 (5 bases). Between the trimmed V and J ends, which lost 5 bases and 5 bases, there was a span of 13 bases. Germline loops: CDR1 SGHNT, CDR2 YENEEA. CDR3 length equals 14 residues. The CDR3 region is CASSRIGDNNEQFF. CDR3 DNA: TGTGCCAGCAGCCGCATCGGGGATAACAATGAGCAGTTCTTC.

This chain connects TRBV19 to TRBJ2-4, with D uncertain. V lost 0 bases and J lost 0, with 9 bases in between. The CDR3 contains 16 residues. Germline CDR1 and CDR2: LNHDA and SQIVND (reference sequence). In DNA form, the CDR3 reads TGTGCCAGTAGTATAGATGCGAGTCTAGCCAAAAACATTCAGTACTTC. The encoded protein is CASSIDASLAKNIQYF.

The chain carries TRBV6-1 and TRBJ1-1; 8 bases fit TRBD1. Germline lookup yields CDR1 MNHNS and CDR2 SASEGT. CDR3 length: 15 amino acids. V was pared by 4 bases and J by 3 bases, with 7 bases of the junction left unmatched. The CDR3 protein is CASSVGQGLDTEAFF. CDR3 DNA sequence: TGTGCCAGCAGTGTCGGACAGGGTCTCGACACTGAAGCTTTCTTT.

The CDR3 spells CASSSDRIYEQYF. CDR3 sequence (DNA): TGTGCCAGCAGTTCCGACAGGATCTACGAGCAGTACTTC. This chain links TRBV2 with TRBJ2-7; possible D gene TRBD1, 6 bases. The CDR3 sequence is 13 residues long. The ends were cut back, 5 bases at V and 3 bases at J, with 11 bases in the middle. CDR1 and CDR2 (germline): SNHLY, FYNNEI.

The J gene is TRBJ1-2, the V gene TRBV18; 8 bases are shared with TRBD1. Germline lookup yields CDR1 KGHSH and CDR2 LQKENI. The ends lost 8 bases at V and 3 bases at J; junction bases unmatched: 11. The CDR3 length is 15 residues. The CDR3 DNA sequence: TGTGCCAGCCAACCACCGGGACAGGTCTACTATGGCTACACCTTC. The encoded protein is CASQPPGQVYYGYTF. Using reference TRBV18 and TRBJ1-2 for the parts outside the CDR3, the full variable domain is NAGVMQNPRHLVRRRGQEARLRCSPMKGHSHVYWYRQLPEEGLKFMVYLQKENIIDESGMPKERFSAEFPKEGPSILRIQQVVRGDSAAYFCASQPPGQVYYGYTFGSGTRLTVV.

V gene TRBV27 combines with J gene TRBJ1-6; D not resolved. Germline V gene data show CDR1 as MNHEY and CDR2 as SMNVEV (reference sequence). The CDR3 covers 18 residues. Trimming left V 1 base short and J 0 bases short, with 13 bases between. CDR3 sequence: CASSLYGGMGSYNSPLHF. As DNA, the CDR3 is TGTGCCAGCAGTTTATATGGAGGGATGGGCTCCTATAATTCACCCCTCCACTTT.

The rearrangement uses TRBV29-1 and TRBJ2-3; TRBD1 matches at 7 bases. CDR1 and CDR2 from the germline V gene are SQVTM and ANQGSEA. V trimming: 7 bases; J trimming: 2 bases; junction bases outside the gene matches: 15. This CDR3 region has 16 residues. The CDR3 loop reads CSASRSGTDLTDTQYF. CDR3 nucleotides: TGCAGCGCATCTAGGTCGGGGACAGATCTCACAGATACGCAGTATTTT.

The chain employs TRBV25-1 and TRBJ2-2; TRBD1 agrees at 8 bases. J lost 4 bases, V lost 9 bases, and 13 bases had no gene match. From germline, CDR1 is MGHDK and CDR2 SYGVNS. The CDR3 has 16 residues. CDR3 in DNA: TGTGCCAGTAACAGGGGGAAAGTCGGGGGCACCGGGGAGCTGTTTTTT. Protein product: CASNRGKVGGTGELFF.

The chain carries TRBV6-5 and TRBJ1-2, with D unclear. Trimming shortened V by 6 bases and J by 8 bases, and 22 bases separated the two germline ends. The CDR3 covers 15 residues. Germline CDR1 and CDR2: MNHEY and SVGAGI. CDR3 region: CASSRSGGRLKGYTF. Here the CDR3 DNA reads TGTGCCAGCAGCAGAAGTGGAGGGCGCCTAAAAGGCTACACCTTC.

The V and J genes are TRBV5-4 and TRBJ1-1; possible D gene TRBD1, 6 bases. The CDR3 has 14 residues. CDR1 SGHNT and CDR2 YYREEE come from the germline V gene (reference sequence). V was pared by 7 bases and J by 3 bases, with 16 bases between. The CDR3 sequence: CASEGVGGYTEAFF. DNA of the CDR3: TGTGCCAGCGAGGGGGTCGGAGGTTACACTGAAGCTTTCTTT.

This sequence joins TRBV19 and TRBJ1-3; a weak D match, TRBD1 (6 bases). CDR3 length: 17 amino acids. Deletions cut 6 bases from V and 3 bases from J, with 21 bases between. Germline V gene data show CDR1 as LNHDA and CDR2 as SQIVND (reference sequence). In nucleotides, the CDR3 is TGTGCCAGTAGCACCTTTCAACAGGGTGGGTTTGGAAACACCATATATTTT. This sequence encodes CASSTFQQGGFGNTIYF.

CDR3 nucleotide sequence: TGTGCCAGCAGTTTAAGGGGACAGGGTGAAGCTTTCTTT. It codes for CASSLRGQGEAFF. The chain carries TRBV28 and TRBJ1-1; 9 bases are shared with TRBD1. The CDR3 has 13 amino acids. The junction had 2 bases not matched to a gene; V was cut back by 2 bases and J by 7 bases. Per the germline V gene, CDR1 is MDHEN and CDR2 is SYDVKM.

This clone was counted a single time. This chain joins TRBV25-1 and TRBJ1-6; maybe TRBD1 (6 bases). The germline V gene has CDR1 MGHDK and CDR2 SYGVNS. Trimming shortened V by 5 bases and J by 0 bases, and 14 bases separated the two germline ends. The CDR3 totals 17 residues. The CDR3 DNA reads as TGTGCCAGCAGTCCGACAGGCAAAAGCTCCTATAATTCACCCCTCCACTTT. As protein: CASSPTGKSSYNSPLHF.

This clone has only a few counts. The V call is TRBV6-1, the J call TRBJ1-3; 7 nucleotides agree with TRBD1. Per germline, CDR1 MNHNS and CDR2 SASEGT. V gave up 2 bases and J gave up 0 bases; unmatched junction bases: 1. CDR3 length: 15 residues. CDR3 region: CASSEYRGSGNTIYF. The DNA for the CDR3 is TGTGCCAGCAGTGAATACAGGGGCTCTGGAAACACCATATATTTT.